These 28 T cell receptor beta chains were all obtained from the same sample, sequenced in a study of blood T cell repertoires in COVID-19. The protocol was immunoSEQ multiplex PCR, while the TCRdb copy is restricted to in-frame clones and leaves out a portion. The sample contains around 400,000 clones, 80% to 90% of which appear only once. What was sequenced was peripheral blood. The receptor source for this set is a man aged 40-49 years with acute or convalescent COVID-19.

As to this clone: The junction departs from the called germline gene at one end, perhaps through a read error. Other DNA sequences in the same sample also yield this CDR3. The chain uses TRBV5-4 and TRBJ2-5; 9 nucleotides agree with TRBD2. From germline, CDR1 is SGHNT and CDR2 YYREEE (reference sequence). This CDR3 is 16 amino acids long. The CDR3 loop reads CASSVASGVTQETQYF. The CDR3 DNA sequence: TGTGCCAGCAGCGTGGCTAGCGGGGTTACGCAAGAGACTCAGTACTTC.

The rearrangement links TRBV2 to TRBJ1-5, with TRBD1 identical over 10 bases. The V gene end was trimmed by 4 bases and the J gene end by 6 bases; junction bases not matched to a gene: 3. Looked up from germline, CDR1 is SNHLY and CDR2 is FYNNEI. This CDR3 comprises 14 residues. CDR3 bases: TGTGCCAGCAGTGCCGGGACAGGGGTTCAGCCCCAGCATTTT. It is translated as CASSAGTGVQPQHF.

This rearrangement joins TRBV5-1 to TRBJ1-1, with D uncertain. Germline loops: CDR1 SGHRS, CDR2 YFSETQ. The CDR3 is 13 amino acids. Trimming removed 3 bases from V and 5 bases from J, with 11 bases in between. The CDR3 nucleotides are TGCGCCAGCAGCTCGCAAGGGAGGACTGAAGCTTTCTTT. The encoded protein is CASSSQGRTEAFF. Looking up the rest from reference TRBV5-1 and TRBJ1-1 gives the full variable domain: KAGVTQTPRYLIKTRGQQVTLSCSPISGHRSVSWYQQTPGQGLQFLFEYFSETQRNKGNFPGRFSGRQFSNSRSEMNVSTLELGDSALYLCASSSQGRTEAFFGQGTRLTVV.

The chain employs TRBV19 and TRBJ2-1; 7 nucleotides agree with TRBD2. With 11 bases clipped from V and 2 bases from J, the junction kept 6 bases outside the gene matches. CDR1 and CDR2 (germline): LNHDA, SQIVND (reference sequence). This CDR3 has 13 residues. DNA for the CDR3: TGTGCCGCGTCCCTAGCGGCCTACAATGAGCAGTTCTTC. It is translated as CAASLAAYNEQFF.

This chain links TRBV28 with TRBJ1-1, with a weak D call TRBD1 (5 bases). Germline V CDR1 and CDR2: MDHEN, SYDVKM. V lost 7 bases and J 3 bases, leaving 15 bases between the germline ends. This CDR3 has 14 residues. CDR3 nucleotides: TGTGCCAGCACCCCCCCCGGGGGATACACTGAAGCTTTCTTT. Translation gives CASTPPGGYTEAFF.

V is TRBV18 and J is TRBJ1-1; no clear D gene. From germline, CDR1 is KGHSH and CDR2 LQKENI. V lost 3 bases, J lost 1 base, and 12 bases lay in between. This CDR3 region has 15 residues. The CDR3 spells CASSPVPAANTEAFF. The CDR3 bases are TGTGCCAGCTCACCTGTTCCAGCGGCGAACACTGAAGCTTTCTTT.

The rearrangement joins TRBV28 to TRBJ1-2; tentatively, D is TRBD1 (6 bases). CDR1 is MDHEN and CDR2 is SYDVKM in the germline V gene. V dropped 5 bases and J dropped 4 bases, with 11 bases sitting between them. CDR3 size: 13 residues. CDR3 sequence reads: CASSTDRSYGYTF. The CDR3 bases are TGTGCCAGCAGTACTGACAGGAGCTATGGCTACACCTTC.

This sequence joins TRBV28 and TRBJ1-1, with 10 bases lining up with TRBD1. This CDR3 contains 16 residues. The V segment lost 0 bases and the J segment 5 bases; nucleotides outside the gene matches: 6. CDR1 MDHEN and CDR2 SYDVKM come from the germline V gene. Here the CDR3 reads CASSLWGQGSKTEAFF. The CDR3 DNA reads TGTGCCAGCAGTTTATGGGGACAGGGGAGTAAGACTGAAGCTTTCTTT.

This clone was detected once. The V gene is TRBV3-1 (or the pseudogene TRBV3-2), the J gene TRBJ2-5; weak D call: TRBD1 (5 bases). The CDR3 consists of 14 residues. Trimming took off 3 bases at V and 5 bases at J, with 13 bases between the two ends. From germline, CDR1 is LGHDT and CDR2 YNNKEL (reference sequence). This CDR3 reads CASSQQGPDETQYF. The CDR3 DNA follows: TGTGCCAGCAGCCAGCAGGGTCCGGATGAGACCCAGTACTTC.

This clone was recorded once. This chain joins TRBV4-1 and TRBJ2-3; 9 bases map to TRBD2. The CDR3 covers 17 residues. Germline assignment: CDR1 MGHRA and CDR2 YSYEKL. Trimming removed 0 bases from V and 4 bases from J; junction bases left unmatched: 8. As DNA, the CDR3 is TGCGCCAGCAGCCAAGATATGGGCGGGGGGGCCGCAGATACGCAGTATTTT. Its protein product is CASSQDMGGGAADTQYF.

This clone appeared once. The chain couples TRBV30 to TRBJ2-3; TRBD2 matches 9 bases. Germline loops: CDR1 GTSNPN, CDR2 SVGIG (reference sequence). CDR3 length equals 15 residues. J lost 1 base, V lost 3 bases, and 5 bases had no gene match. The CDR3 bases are TGTGCCTGGAGCCGGACTAGCGAGGGCACAGATACGCAGTATTTT. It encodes CAWSRTSEGTDTQYF.

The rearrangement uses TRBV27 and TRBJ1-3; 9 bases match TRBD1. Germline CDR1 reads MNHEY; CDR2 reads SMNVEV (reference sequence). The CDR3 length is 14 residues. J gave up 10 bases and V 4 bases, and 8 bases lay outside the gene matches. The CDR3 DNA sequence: TGTGCCAGCAGTTACAAGCGACAGGGGGGAACCATATATTTT. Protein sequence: CASSYKRQGGTIYF.

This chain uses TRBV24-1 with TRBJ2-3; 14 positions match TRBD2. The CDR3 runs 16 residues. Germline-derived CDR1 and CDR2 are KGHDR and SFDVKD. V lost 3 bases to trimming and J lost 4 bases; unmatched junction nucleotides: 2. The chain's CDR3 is CATSDTGLAGADTQYF. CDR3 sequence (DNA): TGTGCCACCAGTGATACGGGACTAGCGGGGGCAGATACGCAGTATTTT.

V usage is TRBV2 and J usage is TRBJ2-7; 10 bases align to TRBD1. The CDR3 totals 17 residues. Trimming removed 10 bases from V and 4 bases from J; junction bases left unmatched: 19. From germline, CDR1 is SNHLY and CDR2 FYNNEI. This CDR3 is CATAGWGLGQGLYEQYF. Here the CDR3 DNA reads TGTGCCACAGCAGGATGGGGGTTGGGACAGGGGTTGTACGAGCAGTACTTC.

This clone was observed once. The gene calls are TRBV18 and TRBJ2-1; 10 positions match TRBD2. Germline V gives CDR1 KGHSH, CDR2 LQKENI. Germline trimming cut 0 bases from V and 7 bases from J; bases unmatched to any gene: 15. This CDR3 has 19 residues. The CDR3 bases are TGTGCCAGCTCACCACCTCTCGGTAGCGGGAGGTGGGTATATAATGAGCAGTTCTTC. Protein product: CASSPPLGSGRWVYNEQFF.

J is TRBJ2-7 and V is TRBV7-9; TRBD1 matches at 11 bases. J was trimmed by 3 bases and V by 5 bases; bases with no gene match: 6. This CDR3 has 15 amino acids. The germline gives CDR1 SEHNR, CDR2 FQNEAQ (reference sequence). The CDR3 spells CASSPRDRGFYEQYF. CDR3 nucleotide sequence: TGTGCCAGCAGCCCCCGGGACAGGGGGTTCTACGAGCAGTACTTC.

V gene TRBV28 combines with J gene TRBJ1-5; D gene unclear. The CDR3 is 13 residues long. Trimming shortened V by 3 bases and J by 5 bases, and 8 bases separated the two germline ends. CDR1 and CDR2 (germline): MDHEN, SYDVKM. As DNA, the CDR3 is TGTGCCAGCAGTTTTGCGAGGGATCAGCCCCAGCATTTT. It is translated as CASSFARDQPQHF.

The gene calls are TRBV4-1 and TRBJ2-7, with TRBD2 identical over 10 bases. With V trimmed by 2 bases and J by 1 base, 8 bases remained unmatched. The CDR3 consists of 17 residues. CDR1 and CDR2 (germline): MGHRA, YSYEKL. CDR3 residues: CASSQFGPSGSSYEQYF. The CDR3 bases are TGCGCCAGCAGCCAATTTGGCCCTAGCGGGAGTTCCTACGAGCAGTACTTC.

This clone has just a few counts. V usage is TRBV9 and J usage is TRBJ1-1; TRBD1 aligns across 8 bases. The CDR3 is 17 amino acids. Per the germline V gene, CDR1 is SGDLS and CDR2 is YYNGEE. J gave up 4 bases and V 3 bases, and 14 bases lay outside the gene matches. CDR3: CASSEGPDRGSGTEAFF. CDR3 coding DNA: TGTGCCAGCAGCGAAGGACCCGACAGGGGTTCGGGCACTGAAGCTTTCTTT.

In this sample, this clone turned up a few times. CDR3 DNA sequence: TGCGCCAGCAGTCCGACAGTATTAAGTGGCTACACCTTC. Its protein product is CASSPTVLSGYTF. J is TRBJ1-2 and V is TRBV5-1, with a weak D call TRBD1 (5 bases). This CDR3 has 13 residues. V lost 5 bases and J 7 bases, leaving 15 bases between the germline ends. The germline V gene encodes CDR1 SGHRS and CDR2 YFSETQ.

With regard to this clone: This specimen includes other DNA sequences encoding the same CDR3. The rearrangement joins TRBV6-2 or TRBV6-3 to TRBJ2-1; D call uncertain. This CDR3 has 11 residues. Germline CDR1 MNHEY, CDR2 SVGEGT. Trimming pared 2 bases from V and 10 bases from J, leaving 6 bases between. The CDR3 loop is CASSYVREQFF. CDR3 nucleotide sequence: TGTGCCAGCAGTTACGTGAGAGAGCAGTTCTTC.

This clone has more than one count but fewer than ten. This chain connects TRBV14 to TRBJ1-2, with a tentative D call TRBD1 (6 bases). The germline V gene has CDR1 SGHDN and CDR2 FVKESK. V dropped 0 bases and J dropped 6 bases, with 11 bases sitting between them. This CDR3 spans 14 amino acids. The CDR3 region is CASSQDRTGHGYTF. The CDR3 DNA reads TGTGCCAGCAGCCAAGACCGAACAGGGCATGGCTACACCTTC.

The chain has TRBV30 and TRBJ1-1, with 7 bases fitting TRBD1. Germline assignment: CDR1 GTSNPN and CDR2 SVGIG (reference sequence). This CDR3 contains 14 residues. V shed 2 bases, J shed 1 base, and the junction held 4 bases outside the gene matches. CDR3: CAWSKTGWNTEAFF. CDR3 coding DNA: TGTGCCTGGAGTAAGACAGGGTGGAACACTGAAGCTTTCTTT.

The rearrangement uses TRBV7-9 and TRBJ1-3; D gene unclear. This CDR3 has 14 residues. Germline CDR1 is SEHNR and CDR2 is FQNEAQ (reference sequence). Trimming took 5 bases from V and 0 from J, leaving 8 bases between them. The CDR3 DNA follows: TGTGCCAGCAGCCCCTTCCGCTCTGGAAACACCATATATTTT. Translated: CASSPFRSGNTIYF.

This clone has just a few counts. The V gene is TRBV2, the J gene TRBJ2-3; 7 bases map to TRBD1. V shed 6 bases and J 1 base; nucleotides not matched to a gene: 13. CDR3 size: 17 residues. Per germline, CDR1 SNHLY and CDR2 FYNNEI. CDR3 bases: TGTGCCAGCAGGGGAAGGTATCGACAGGGACGCACAGATACGCAGTATTTT. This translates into CASRGRYRQGRTDTQYF.

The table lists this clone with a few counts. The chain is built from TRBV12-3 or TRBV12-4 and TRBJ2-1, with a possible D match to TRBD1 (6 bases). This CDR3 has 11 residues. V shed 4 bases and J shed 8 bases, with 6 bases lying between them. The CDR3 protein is CASSSGDEQFF. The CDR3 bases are TGTGCCAGCAGTTCAGGGGATGAGCAGTTCTTC.

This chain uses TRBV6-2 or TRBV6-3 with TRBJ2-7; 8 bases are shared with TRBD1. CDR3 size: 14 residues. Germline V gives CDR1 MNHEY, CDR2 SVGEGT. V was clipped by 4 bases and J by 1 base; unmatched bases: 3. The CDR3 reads CASSWGQESYEQYF. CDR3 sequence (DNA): TGTGCCAGCAGTTGGGGACAGGAGTCCTACGAGCAGTACTTC.

The CDR3 DNA follows: TGTGCCAGCAGTTACCCGGGACAGATGAACACTGAAGCTTTCTTT. Translated, it gives CASSYPGQMNTEAFF. V and J are TRBV6-5 and TRBJ1-1, with 7 nucleotides matching TRBD1. Trimming removed 2 bases from V and 0 bases from J; junction bases left unmatched: 3. The length of the CDR3 is 15 residues. Germline V gene sequence: CDR1 MNHEY, CDR2 SVGAGI.